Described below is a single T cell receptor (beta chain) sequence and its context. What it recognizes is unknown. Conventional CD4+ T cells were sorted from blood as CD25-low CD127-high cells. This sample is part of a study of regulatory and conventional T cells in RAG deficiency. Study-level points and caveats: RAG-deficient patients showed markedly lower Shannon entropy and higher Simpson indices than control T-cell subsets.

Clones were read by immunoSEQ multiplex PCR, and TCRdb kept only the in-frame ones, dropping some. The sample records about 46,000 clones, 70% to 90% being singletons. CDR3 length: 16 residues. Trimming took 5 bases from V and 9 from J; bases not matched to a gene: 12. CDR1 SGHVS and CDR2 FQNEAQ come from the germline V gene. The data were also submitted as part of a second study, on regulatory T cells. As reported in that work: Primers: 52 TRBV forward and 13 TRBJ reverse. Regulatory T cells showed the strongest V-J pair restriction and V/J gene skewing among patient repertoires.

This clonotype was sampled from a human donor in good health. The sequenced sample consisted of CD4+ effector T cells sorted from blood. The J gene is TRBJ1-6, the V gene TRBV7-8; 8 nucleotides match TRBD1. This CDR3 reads CASSPIPGQGGSPLHF. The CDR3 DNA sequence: TGTGCCAGCAGCCCAATCCCCGGACAGGGAGGTTCACCCCTCCACTTT.